This T cell receptor beta chain came from a study of T cell repertoires in cytomegalovirus infection. Study background: In public TCR beta signatures, there were indications of both CMV infection and matching HLA type.

From the reads, TCRdb called clonotypes with MiXCR, one entry per CDR3 protein. The repertoire holds around 710,000 distinct CDR3 sequences, 25% to 35% seen once, with around 12% in the top ten. Study-level results: Across the ex vivo response, the dominant clonotypes were HLA-C-restricted CMV-specific TCR beta clonotypes.

This CDR3 is built from 14 residues. V lost 4 bases and J lost 5, with 14 bases in between. Per germline, CDR1 MDHEN and CDR2 SYDVKM. This clonotype was seen a few times. Its specificity is not known. The receptor was isolated from a human donor in good health (CMV status not recorded). Some clones in this sample may be carry-over from other donors' samples. The starting material was cultured CD8+ T cells from PBMCs, obtained from culture after CMV antigen stimulation. The V call is TRBV28, the J call TRBJ2-5; D call uncertain. The CDR3 DNA follows: TGTGCCAGCAGTTCGTTTCTAGAGATGGAGACCCAGTACTTC. The encoded protein is CASSSFLEMETQYF.